These T cell receptor beta chains were read from a single sample in a study of T cells after yellow fever vaccination. TCRdb itself ran the 5' RACE reads through MiXCR, one entry per CDR3 protein. The sample lists some 300,000 distinct CDR3 sequences, 7.5% to 9% occurring once. Sequencing was performed on CD4+ T cells sorted from PBMCs, taken 5 days after the yellow fever booster vaccination. Receptors originate from a man aged 18 to 30 who received the YFV17D yellow fever vaccine. CDR3s leave out the opening cysteine and the closing phenylalanine or tryptophan. Each record gives: J gene, V gene, CDR3 protein.

j_gene: TRBJ2-1; v_gene: TRBV10-3; CDR3aa: AISPGDLAGPFNEQF
j_gene: TRBJ1-6; v_gene: TRBV6-2/TRBV6-3; CDR3aa: ASSSALGTSAKNSPLH
j_gene: TRBJ2-7; v_gene: TRBV2; CDR3aa: ASSSRTATYEQY
j_gene: TRBJ1-2; v_gene: TRBV12-3/TRBV12-4; CDR3aa: ASRQQGARYGYT
j_gene: TRBJ1-1; v_gene: TRBV12-3/TRBV12-4; CDR3aa: ASSPQGYYTEAF
j_gene: TRBJ1-1; v_gene: TRBV11-1; CDR3aa: ASSFNAPNTEAF
j_gene: TRBJ1-2; v_gene: TRBV9; CDR3aa: ASSVGDGTNYGYT
j_gene: TRBJ2-1; v_gene: TRBV5-4; CDR3aa: ASSWGPPNEQF
j_gene: TRBJ1-1; v_gene: TRBV20-1; CDR3aa: SAKGGGAAPF
j_gene: TRBJ2-3; v_gene: TRBV5-4; CDR3aa: ASSFDRATLRNTQY
j_gene: TRBJ2-1; v_gene: TRBV12-3/TRBV12-4; CDR3aa: ASSLGGAREQF
j_gene: TRBJ2-7; v_gene: TRBV5-1; CDR3aa: ASSTPTGTYEQY
j_gene: TRBJ1-1; v_gene: TRBV4-3; CDR3aa: ASSQETSSTEAF
j_gene: TRBJ2-6; v_gene: TRBV6-5; CDR3aa: ASRGIGGLSSGANVLT
j_gene: TRBJ2-1; v_gene: TRBV27; CDR3aa: ASSLKWAANEQF
j_gene: TRBJ2-7; v_gene: TRBV5-1; CDR3aa: ATWPTGGYEQY
j_gene: TRBJ2-2; v_gene: TRBV4-3; CDR3aa: ASSRGLVSGELF
j_gene: TRBJ1-2; v_gene: TRBV9; CDR3aa: ASSVPARGNGYT
j_gene: TRBJ1-5; v_gene: TRBV9; CDR3aa: ASSAPTINSNQPQH
j_gene: TRBJ2-3; v_gene: TRBV12-3/TRBV12-4; CDR3aa: ASSPLRLAGPDTQY
j_gene: TRBJ2-1; v_gene: TRBV2; CDR3aa: ASSQAGLAAYNEQF
j_gene: TRBJ2-2; v_gene: TRBV5-6; CDR3aa: ASSLGPGSNTGELF
j_gene: TRBJ2-4; v_gene: TRBV28; CDR3aa: ASSLANREGTKNIQY
j_gene: TRBJ2-7; v_gene: TRBV6-6; CDR3aa: ASTSGGSVNEQY
j_gene: TRBJ2-2; v_gene: TRBV10-3; CDR3aa: AISDSRGDTGELF
j_gene: TRBJ1-2; v_gene: TRBV4-1; CDR3aa: ASSQVLGGRVYGYT
j_gene: TRBJ1-2; v_gene: TRBV24-1; CDR3aa: ATSRGTNYGYT
j_gene: TRBJ1-2; v_gene: TRBV5-3; CDR3aa: ARSFQDKYYGYT
j_gene: TRBJ1-2; v_gene: TRBV9; CDR3aa: ASSRQGLANYGYT
j_gene: TRBJ1-6; v_gene: TRBV5-1; CDR3aa: ASSLGGGSDSPLH
j_gene: TRBJ2-3; v_gene: TRBV15; CDR3aa: ATSRDKIDTQY
j_gene: TRBJ2-3; v_gene: TRBV10-3; CDR3aa: AISESILDPRY
j_gene: TRBJ1-1; v_gene: TRBV12-3/TRBV12-4; CDR3aa: ASSLPGGTEAF
j_gene: TRBJ1-5; v_gene: TRBV7-2; CDR3aa: ASSQSRNQPQH